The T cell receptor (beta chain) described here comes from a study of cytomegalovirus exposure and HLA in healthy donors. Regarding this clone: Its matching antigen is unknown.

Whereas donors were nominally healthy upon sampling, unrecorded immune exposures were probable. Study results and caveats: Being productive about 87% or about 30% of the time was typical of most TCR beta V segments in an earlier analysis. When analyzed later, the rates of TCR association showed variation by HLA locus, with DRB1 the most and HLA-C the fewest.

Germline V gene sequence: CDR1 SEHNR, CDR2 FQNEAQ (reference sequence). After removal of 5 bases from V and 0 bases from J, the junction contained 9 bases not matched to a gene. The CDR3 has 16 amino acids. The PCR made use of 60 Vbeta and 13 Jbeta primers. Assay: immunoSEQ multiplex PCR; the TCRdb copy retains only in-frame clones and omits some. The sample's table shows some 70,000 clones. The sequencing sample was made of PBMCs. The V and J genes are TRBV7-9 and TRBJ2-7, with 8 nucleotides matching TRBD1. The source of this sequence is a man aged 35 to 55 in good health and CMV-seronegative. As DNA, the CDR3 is TGTGCCAGCAGCAGCGAAGGACAGGGCCGCTCCTACGAGCAGTACTTC. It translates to CASSSEGQGRSYEQYF.